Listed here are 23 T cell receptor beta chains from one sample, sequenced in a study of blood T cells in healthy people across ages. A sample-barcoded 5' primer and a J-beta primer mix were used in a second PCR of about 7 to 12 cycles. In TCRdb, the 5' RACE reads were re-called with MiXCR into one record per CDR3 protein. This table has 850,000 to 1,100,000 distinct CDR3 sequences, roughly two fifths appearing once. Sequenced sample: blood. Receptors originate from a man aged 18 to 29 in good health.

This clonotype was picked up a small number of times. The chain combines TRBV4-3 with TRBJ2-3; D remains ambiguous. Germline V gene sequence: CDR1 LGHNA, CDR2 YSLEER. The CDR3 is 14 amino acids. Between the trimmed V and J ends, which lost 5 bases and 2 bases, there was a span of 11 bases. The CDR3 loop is CASSESSFTDTQYF. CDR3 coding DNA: TGCGCCAGCAGCGAGTCTTCTTTCACAGATACGCAGTATTTT.

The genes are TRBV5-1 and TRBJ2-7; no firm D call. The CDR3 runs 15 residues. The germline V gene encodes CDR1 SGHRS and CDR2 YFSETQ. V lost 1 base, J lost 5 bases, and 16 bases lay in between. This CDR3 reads CASSLRGTALDEQYF. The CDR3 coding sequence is TGCGCCAGCAGCTTGCGTGGCACGGCGTTGGACGAGCAGTACTTC. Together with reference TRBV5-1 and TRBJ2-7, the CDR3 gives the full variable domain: KAGVTQTPRYLIKTRGQQVTLSCSPISGHRSVSWYQQTPGQGLQFLFEYFSETQRNKGNFPGRFSGRQFSNSRSEMNVSTLELGDSALYLCASSLRGTALDEQYFGPGTRLTVT.

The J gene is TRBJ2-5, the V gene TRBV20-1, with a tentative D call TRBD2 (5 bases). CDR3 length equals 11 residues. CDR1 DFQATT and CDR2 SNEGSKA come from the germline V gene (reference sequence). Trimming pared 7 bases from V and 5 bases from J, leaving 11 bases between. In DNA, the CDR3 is TGCAGTGGCGGGCATGGGGAGACCCAGTACTTC. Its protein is CSGGHGETQYF.

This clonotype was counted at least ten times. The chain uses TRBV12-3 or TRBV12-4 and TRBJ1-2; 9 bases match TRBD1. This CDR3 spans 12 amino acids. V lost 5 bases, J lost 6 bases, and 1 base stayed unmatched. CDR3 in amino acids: CASSGTGNGYTF. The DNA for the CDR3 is TGTGCCAGCAGTGGGACAGGGAATGGCTACACCTTC.

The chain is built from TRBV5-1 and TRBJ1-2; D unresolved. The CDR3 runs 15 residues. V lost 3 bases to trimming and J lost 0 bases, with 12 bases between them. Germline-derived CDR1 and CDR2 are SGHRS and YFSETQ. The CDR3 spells CASSSTTQPNYGYTF. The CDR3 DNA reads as TGCGCCAGCAGCTCGACGACGCAACCTAACTATGGCTACACCTTC.

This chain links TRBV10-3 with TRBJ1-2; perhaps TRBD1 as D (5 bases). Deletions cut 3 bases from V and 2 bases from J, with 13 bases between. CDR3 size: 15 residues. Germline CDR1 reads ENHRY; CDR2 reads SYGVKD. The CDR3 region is CAISDGGKRNYGYTF. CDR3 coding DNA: TGTGCCATCAGTGATGGGGGGAAGCGAAACTATGGCTACACCTTC.

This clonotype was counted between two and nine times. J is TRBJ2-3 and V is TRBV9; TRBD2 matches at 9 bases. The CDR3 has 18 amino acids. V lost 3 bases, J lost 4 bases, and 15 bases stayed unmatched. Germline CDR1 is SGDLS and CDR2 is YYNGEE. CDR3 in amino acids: CASSGSGRGGMEADTQYF. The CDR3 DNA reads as TGTGCCAGCAGCGGTTCTGGGCGGGGGGGCATGGAAGCAGATACGCAGTATTTT.

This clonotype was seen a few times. CDR3 DNA sequence: TGCAGTGCTAGGAGGGACGGTACCTACGAGCAGTACTTC. This encodes CSARRDGTYEQYF. This chain links TRBV20-1 with TRBJ2-7; D may be TRBD1 or TRBD2 (5 bases each). This CDR3 is 13 amino acids long. Per the germline V gene, CDR1 is DFQATT and CDR2 is SNEGSKA (reference sequence). V lost 3 bases to trimming and J lost 2 bases, with 11 bases between them.

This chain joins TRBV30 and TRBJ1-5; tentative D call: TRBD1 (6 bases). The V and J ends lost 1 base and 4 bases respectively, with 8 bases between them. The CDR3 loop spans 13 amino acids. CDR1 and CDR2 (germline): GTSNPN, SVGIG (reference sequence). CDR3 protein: CAWSGTANQPQHF. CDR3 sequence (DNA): TGTGCCTGGAGTGGGACAGCTAATCAGCCCCAGCATTTT.

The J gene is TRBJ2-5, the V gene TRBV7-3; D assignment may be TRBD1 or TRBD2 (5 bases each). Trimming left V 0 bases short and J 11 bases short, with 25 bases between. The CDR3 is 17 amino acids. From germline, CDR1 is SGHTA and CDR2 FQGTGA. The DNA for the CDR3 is TGTGCCAGCAGCTTAACGGGGACCACTCGCCCCTACAATGAGCAGTACTTC. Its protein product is CASSLTGTTRPYNEQYF.

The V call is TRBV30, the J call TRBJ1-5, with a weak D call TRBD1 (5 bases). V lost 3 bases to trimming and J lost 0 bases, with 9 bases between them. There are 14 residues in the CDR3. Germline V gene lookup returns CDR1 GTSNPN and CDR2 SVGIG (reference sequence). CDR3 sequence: CAWRDMGSNQPQHF. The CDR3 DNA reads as TGTGCCTGGAGGGACATGGGTAGCAATCAGCCCCAGCATTTT.

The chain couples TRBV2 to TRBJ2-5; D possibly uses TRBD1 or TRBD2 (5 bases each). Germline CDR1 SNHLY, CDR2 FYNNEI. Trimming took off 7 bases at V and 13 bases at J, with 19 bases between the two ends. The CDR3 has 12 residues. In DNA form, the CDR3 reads TGTGCCAGCACGGAGGAATTTGCAGGGCGGTACTTC. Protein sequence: CASTEEFAGRYF.

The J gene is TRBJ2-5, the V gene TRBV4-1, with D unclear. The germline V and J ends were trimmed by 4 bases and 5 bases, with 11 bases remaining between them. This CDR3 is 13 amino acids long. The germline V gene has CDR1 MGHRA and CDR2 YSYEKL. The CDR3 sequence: CASSLTMVETQYF. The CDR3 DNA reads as TGCGCCAGCAGCCTTACAATGGTCGAGACCCAGTACTTC.

The chain's CDR3 is CASSQDGGQGLEKLFF. The CDR3 bases are TGCGCCAGCAGCCAAGATGGGGGACAGGGGTTGGAAAAACTGTTTTTT. This chain uses TRBV4-1 with TRBJ1-4, with 10 bases that match TRBD1. The CDR3 consists of 16 residues. The ends lost 0 bases at V and 8 bases at J; junction bases unmatched: 6. The V gene's germline CDR1 is MGHRA and CDR2 YSYEKL.

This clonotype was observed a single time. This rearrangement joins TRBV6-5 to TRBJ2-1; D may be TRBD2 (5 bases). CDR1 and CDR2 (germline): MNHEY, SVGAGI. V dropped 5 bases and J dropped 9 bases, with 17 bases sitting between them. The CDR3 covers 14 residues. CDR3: CASSHVGDRLEQFF. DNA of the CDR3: TGTGCCAGCAGTCACGTCGGGGATAGGCTTGAGCAGTTCTTC.

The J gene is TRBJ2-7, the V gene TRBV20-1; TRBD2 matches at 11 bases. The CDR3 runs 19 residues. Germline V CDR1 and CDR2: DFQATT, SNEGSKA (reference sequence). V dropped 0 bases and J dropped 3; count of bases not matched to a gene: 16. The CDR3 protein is CSARDRLAGLSLSRYEQYF. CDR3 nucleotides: TGCAGTGCTAGAGATAGACTAGCGGGGTTATCGTTATCACGCTACGAGCAGTACTTC.

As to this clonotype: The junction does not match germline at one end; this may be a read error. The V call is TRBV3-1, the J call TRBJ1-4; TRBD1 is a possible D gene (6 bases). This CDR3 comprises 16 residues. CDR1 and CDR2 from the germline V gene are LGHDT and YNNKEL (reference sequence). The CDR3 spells CTSGQDGTPHGEKLFF. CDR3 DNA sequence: TGTACCAGCGGCCAGGACGGGACACCCCACGGGGAAAAACTGTTTTTT. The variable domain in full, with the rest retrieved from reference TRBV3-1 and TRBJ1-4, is DTAVSQTPKYLVTQMGNDKSIKCEQNLGHDTMYWYKQDSKKFLKIMFSYNNKELIINETVPNRFSPKSPDKAHLNLHINSLELGDSAVYFCTSGQDGTPHGEKLFFGSGTQLSVL.

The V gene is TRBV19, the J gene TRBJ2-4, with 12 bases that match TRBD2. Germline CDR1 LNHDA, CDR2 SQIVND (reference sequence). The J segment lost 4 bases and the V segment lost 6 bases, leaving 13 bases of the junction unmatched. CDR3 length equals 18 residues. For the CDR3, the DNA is TGTGCCAGTAGCTCGGCTAGCGGGGGGGCCGCGGGGAAAAACATTCAGTACTTC. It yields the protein CASSSASGGAAGKNIQYF.

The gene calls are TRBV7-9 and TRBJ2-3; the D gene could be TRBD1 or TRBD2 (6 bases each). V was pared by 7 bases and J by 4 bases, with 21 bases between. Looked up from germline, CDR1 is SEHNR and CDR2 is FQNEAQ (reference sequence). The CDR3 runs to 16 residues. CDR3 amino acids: CASTQSLGGAPDTQYF. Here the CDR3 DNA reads TGTGCCAGCACCCAGAGCCTGGGGGGCGCGCCAGATACGCAGTATTTT.

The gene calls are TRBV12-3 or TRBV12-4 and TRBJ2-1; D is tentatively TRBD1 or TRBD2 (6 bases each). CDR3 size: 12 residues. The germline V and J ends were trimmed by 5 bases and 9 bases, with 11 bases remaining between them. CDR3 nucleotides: TGTGCCAGCAGTGGAGGGGGTTTTGAGCAGTTCTTC. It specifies CASSGGGFEQFF.

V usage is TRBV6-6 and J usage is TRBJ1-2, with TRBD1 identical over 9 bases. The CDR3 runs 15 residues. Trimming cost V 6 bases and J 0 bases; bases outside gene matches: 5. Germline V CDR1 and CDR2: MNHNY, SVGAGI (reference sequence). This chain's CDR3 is CASRTRDRANYGYTF. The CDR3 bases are TGTGCCAGCAGAACGCGGGACAGGGCTAACTATGGCTACACCTTC.

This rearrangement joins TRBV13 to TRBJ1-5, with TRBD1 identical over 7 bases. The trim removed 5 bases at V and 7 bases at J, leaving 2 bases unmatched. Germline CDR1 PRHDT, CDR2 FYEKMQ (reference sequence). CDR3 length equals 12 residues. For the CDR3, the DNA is TGTGCCAGCAGCAAACAGGGGCAGCCCCAGCATTTT. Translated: CASSKQGQPQHF.

The chain's CDR3 is CASSDIGGEQYF. CDR3 in DNA: TGTGCCAGCAGTGATATAGGGGGCGAGCAGTACTTC. This chain uses TRBV2 with TRBJ2-5; perhaps TRBD1 as D (6 bases). The J call may be mistaken, given a closer DNA end match to TRBJ2-7. There are 12 residues in the CDR3. The V gene's germline CDR1 is SNHLY and CDR2 FYNNEI.